The rows below give T cell receptor beta chains drawn from one sample of a study of pediatric ulcerative colitis. Clones were read by immunoSEQ multiplex PCR, and TCRdb kept only the in-frame ones, dropping some. The profile shows some 10,000 clones, around 90% of them singletons. Sequencing was performed on blood. The receptor set was obtained from a girl between 5 and 17 years old with moderate ulcerative colitis. Both conserved end residues are part of each CDR3. Each record gives: V gene, J gene, CDR3 protein.

V gene: TRBV10-3; J gene: TRBJ2-3; CDR3 protein: CAIGQGVEDTQYF
V gene: TRBV16; J gene: TRBJ1-5; CDR3 protein: CASSQGVNQPQHF
V gene: TRBV2; J gene: TRBJ2-7; CDR3 protein: CASSDPGVYEQYF
V gene: TRBV5-1; J gene: TRBJ1-1; CDR3 protein: CASSPETGEAFF
V gene: TRBV5-5; J gene: TRBJ1-2; CDR3 protein: CASSVRTGGDGYTF
V gene: TRBV5-1; J gene: TRBJ2-5; CDR3 protein: CASSLTGTEQETQYF
V gene: TRBV19; J gene: TRBJ2-2; CDR3 protein: CASSSQAGGYTGELFF
V gene: TRBV7-8; J gene: TRBJ1-5; CDR3 protein: CASSTDRNQPQHF
V gene: TRBV4-2; J gene: TRBJ1-6; CDR3 protein: CASSQSYSYNSPLHF
V gene: TRBV9; J gene: TRBJ2-7; CDR3 protein: CASSVPHQSSSYEQYF
V gene: TRBV13; J gene: TRBJ2-7; CDR3 protein: CASSLRLGVPDEQYF
V gene: TRBV29-1; J gene: TRBJ2-1; CDR3 protein: CSAVVSTSYNEQFF
V gene: TRBV28; J gene: TRBJ1-4; CDR3 protein: CASGPLEGLGRYEKLFF
V gene: TRBV19; J gene: TRBJ2-7; CDR3 protein: CASSTRDGAYEQYF
V gene: TRBV7-3; J gene: TRBJ2-5; CDR3 protein: CASSLTSGGKETQYF
V gene: TRBV28; J gene: TRBJ2-3; CDR3 protein: CASSAGGRLTDTQYF
V gene: TRBV19; J gene: TRBJ2-7; CDR3 protein: CASSTRTSGIPYEQYF
V gene: TRBV18; J gene: TRBJ2-2; CDR3 protein: CASSPPAVTNTGELFF
V gene: TRBV7-9; J gene: TRBJ1-3; CDR3 protein: CASSLANSRQFSGNTIYF
V gene: TRBV7-9; J gene: TRBJ2-7; CDR3 protein: CASSFLGLASYEQYF
V gene: TRBV6-6; J gene: TRBJ1-1; CDR3 protein: CASSYSGDRGNTEAFF
V gene: TRBV28; J gene: TRBJ2-7; CDR3 protein: CASSLGRGEQYF
V gene: TRBV2; J gene: TRBJ2-1; CDR3 protein: CGSLDRSYNEQFF
V gene: TRBV7-9; J gene: TRBJ2-7; CDR3 protein: CASSWDRYSYEQYF
V gene: TRBV10-1; J gene: TRBJ1-1; CDR3 protein: CASSYSRSSAEAFF
V gene: TRBV11-2; J gene: TRBJ2-7; CDR3 protein: CASSLIEGVEQYF
V gene: TRBV7-9; J gene: TRBJ1-1; CDR3 protein: CASSLGTPNTEAFF
V gene: TRBV28; J gene: TRBJ2-7; CDR3 protein: CASLRDAYEQHF
V gene: TRBV19; J gene: TRBJ2-5; CDR3 protein: CASSVMDRGGETQYF
V gene: TRBV10-3; J gene: TRBJ1-4; CDR3 protein: CAVSGTVGEKLFF
V gene: TRBV12-5; J gene: TRBJ2-3; CDR3 protein: CASGSTRTGGSDTQYF
V gene: TRBV7-8; J gene: TRBJ2-5; CDR3 protein: CASSLAYRNQETQYF
V gene: TRBV12-5; J gene: TRBJ1-2; CDR3 protein: CASGAGLPSGYGYTF
V gene: TRBV19; J gene: TRBJ1-2; CDR3 protein: CASIGRWTGNYGYTF
V gene: TRBV30; J gene: TRBJ1-6; CDR3 protein: CAWTRDPRSPLHF
V gene: TRBV6-6; J gene: TRBJ1-2; CDR3 protein: CASTGQGPYGYTF
V gene: TRBV7-9; J gene: TRBJ1-1; CDR3 protein: CASSLDLVGGDTEAFF
V gene: TRBV19; J gene: TRBJ1-2; CDR3 protein: CASSMGDGSFYGYTF
V gene: TRBV10-3; J gene: TRBJ1-2; CDR3 protein: CAISESGGGDGYTF
V gene: TRBV4-1; J gene: TRBJ2-1; CDR3 protein: CASSQDPPPLF
V gene: TRBV2; J gene: TRBJ1-1; CDR3 protein: CASRDRAPLNTEAFF
V gene: TRBV19; J gene: TRBJ1-2; CDR3 protein: CASSSRDRGLIYGYTF
V gene: TRBV5-1; J gene: TRBJ1-3; CDR3 protein: CASSLIGAGNTIYF
V gene: TRBV4-1; J gene: TRBJ1-3; CDR3 protein: CASSQPTGQHGNTIYF
V gene: TRBV7-8; J gene: TRBJ2-3; CDR3 protein: CASSFRTGGTTDTQYF
V gene: TRBV5-5; J gene: TRBJ2-1; CDR3 protein: CASSLDGPPRFF
V gene: TRBV19; J gene: TRBJ2-1; CDR3 protein: CASSSTGAAYNEQFF
V gene: TRBV5-1; J gene: TRBJ2-1; CDR3 protein: CASSLVREEYNEQFF
V gene: TRBV5-4; J gene: TRBJ2-1; CDR3 protein: CASSLGDASHEQFF
V gene: TRBV28; J gene: TRBJ1-5; CDR3 protein: CASSPPTGGDQPQHF
V gene: TRBV6-5; J gene: TRBJ2-5; CDR3 protein: CASSYRGQPEETQYF
V gene: TRBV7-8; J gene: TRBJ2-1; CDR3 protein: CASSFTLVSYNEQFF
V gene: TRBV6-1; J gene: TRBJ1-2; CDR3 protein: CASSEGGSHGYTF
V gene: TRBV2; J gene: TRBJ1-1; CDR3 protein: CASSDQVNTEAFF
V gene: TRBV5-1; J gene: TRBJ2-1; CDR3 protein: CASSILTGQGGAEQFF